This TCR beta chain was found in a study of human T cells and chemical hapten exposure (dated by TCRdb to 2020 to 2023). Notes on the research overall: For sensitization, 2% DPC in acetone was applied to an approximately 2 cm by approximately 2 cm area of upper inner arm skin. Blood samples were taken from patients before sensitization (week 0) and at 2, 6 and about 24 weeks after DPC sensitization. Most of the patients in the cohort were female, and the cohort covered alopecia areata with under or over 50% scalp involvement, alopecia totalis and alopecia universalis. Libraries were combined into a pool for sequencing, and differences in TCR yield between samples came mainly from small differences in library volumes within the pool. In alopecia patients, the study followed how the peripheral blood TCR repertoire changed in vivo over primary and secondary sensitization to diphenylcyclopropenone (DPC), a hapten. Patch testing was done on the upper back using Finn chambers containing 0.01% DPC, and results were scored after 6 days according to International Contact Dermatitis Research Group standards. Throughout the roughly 24-week study period, patients were also given weekly therapeutic DPC doses on the scalp. For TCR sequencing, blood came from twenty-nine alopecia patients at anywhere from one to four time points (pre-sensitization, 2, 6 and 24 weeks).

On the study overall, not on this receptor specifically: Because all patients had alopecia, a presumed autoimmune disease, the immune response of the patients might differ from that of healthy individuals. The number of PT1 expanded TCRs positively correlated with patch test score, significant at thresholds 8, 16 and 32 but not 4. After repeated subsampling, the strength of the expansion versus patch-test correlation and the threshold at which it became significant changed. The number of TCRs above 1 in 1000 frequency did not change with DPC sensitization; there was no evidence of global repertoire structure alterations. Expanded TCRs formed significantly more large CDR3 similarity clusters than pre-sensitization or healthy control sets, consistent with antigen-driven responses.

What this sample's time point label stands for: patch test 1, 2 weeks after DPC sensitization. The intended sense of this specimen's treatment or condition label: therapeutic diphenylcyclopropenone sensitization with weekly scalp DPC. At every patch-test visit, the blood draw took place before the patch test was put on. Patients were eligible if aged 18 to 70, diagnosed with alopecia and judged suitable for DPC therapy, and pregnant patients were excluded. Total RNA was isolated from unfractionated whole blood collected in Tempus Blood RNA tubes. As concerns this clonotype: Its antigen is still unknown. No clone much larger than this one lies a single base away; base qualities are absent.

Trimming removed 5 bases from V and 3 bases from J, leaving 13 bases between the germline ends. From a lookup of the germline V gene, CDR1 and CDR2 are SQVTM and ANQGSEA. The CDR3 starts with the cysteine, ends with the phenylalanine, and has 13 residues. Only the CDR3 part of the read is kept: 39 bases, read in frame from the first base. The method was RACE. For sequencing, a NextSeq 500 was employed. During library preparation, unique molecular identifiers were attached to individual cDNA molecules so that TCRs could be counted quantitatively and reproducibly. For every blood RNA sample, sequencing covered both the TCR alpha and TCR beta chains. Per the source publication's procedure: The median number of TCRs per sample was roughly 94,000, ranging from roughly 23,224 to 690,600. V, J and CDR3 annotation of the TCR reads was performed with the Decombinator software suite. For PS versus PT1 abundance plots, all samples were subsampled to the same number of TCRs (28,000). TCRs were defined as expanded if absent before sensitization and observed at least eight times at the 2-week time point. TCRdb ran its own pipeline on the public reads, namely fastp trimming at Q25 and MiXCR clone calling, and kept in-frame beta chains. Each CDR3 protein appears once, grouped with its most common genes and DNA. The V and J calls come from TCRdb's annotation, not from the publication. This sample comprises some 170,000 distinct CDR3 sequences, about 20% of them detected only once. The ten largest clones add up to under 8.5% of the sample.

This material consisted of whole blood, taken in connection with sensitization to the hapten diphenylcyclopropenone (DPC). The TCR originated in a woman aged 45-65 years with alopecia areata. Some clones in this sample may be carry-over from other donors' samples. The rearrangement combines TRBV29-1 with TRBJ1-2; D gene: possibly TRBD1, on 5 matching bases. The CDR3 loop reads CSVLQGGDYGYTF. The DNA reads TGCAGCGTTCTTCAGGGCGGTGACTATGGCTACACCTTC.